Below, one T cell receptor (beta chain) is given with its context. The target antigen is unknown. The PCR ran on 60 Vbeta and 13 Jbeta primers. Here immunoSEQ multiplex PCR was the method, and the copy in TCRdb shows in-frame clones only, minus some. Found here are 100,000 to 150,000 clones, around 76% of them singletons; the top ten hold over 25%. These data are taken from a study of cytomegalovirus exposure and HLA in healthy donors. Overall study findings and caveats: Overall, roughly 160 TCR beta chains were annotated as cytomegalovirus-associated. Among immune exposure information, only CMV serostatus was available.

The CDR3 totals 18 residues. V gene TRBV21-1 combines with J gene TRBJ2-7; the table calls TRBD2, which could not be checked here. TRBV21-1 is tagged as a pseudogene. The TCR originated in a man aged 55-75 years in good health and CMV-seropositive. The source material was PBMCs. CDR3 region: CASSKKRGLGRGAIEQYF. The CDR3 coding sequence is TGTGCCAGCAGCAAAAAGAGGGGCCTGGGGCGGGGGGCGATCGAGCAGTACTTC.